This T cell receptor beta chain emerged from a study of blood T cell repertoires in COVID-19. Overall study context: There were acute and convalescent COVID-19 samples, and they came from the United States, Italy and Spain.

The V and J ends lost 2 bases and 9 bases, in that order; junction bases with no gene match: 5. This CDR3 contains 15 residues. Germline V gene sequence: CDR1 LNHNV, CDR2 YYDKDF (reference sequence). Produced via immunoSEQ multiplex PCR; TCRdb's table is partial and in-frame only. The sample has 94,000 or so clones; about 88% are singletons. The V call is TRBV15, the J call TRBJ2-1; 12 bases agree with TRBD1. The receptor's source is a woman aged 80 or over with active COVID-19. Source material: peripheral blood. As DNA, the CDR3 is TGTGCCACCAGCAGAACGGGACAGGGGGCAGGTGAGCAGTTCTTC. Translated, it gives CATSRTGQGAGEQFF.